Below, 6 T cell receptor beta chains from the same sample are listed, as sequenced in a study of cytomegalovirus exposure and HLA in healthy donors. Data came from immunoSEQ multiplex PCR; TCRdb stores just in-frame clones and leaves some out. The sample lists around 220,000 clones, around 90% seen once, with around 3% in the top ten. Sample: PBMCs. The receptors here all came from a woman aged 18-29 years in good health and CMV-seronegative.

This clone has just a few counts. For the CDR3, the DNA is TGTGCCAGTAGCAATCCGGGACAGACCTACGAGCAGTACTTC. Its protein product is CASSNPGQTYEQYF. V is TRBV19 and J is TRBJ2-7; 7 bases align to TRBD1. Per germline, CDR1 LNHDA and CDR2 SQIVND (reference sequence). After removal of 6 bases from V and 2 bases from J, the junction contained 7 bases not matched to a gene. The CDR3 spans 14 residues.

V gene TRBV7-2 combines with J gene TRBJ1-2; TRBD1 is a possible D gene (5 bases). This CDR3 region has 14 residues. Germline CDR1 SGHTA, CDR2 FQGNSA. Trimming pared 1 base from V and 4 bases from J, leaving 10 bases between. The CDR3 reads CASSLVGGGYGYTF. The CDR3 DNA follows: TGTGCCAGCAGCTTAGTCGGGGGGGGCTATGGCTACACCTTC.

The gene calls are TRBV4-1 and TRBJ2-1, with 7 nucleotides matching TRBD1. The J segment lost 6 bases and the V segment lost 5 bases, leaving 10 bases of the junction unmatched. The length of the CDR3 is 15 residues. Looked up from germline, CDR1 is MGHRA and CDR2 is YSYEKL. CDR3 in DNA: TGCGCCAGCAGCATAACTCGGACAGGTTTCAATGAGCAGTTCTTC. Translation gives CASSITRTGFNEQFF.

The chain combines TRBV6-6 with TRBJ1-4; 9 bases match TRBD1. The V gene's germline CDR1 is MNHNY and CDR2 SVGAGI (reference sequence). There are 14 residues in the CDR3. Losses at the gene ends were 4 bases for V and 13 bases for J; bases not matched to a gene: 10. The CDR3 here is CASSWHRGLMRLFF. DNA of the CDR3: TGTGCCAGCAGTTGGCACAGGGGGCTTATGCGACTGTTTTTT.

The rearrangement joins TRBV30 to TRBJ1-4, with D possibly being TRBD1 (5 bases). The CDR3 runs 14 residues. V shed 0 bases and J shed 7 bases, with 12 bases lying between them. Germline V gene lookup returns CDR1 GTSNPN and CDR2 SVGIG (reference sequence). CDR3 sequence: CAWSVDSPPEKLFF. CDR3 bases: TGTGCCTGGAGTGTTGACAGCCCCCCTGAAAAACTGTTTTTT. The full variable domain, its missing parts supplied by reference TRBV30 and TRBJ1-4, is SQTIHQWPATLVQPVGSPLSLECTVEGTSNPNLYWYRQAAGRGLQLLFYSVGIGQISSEVPQNLSASRPQDRQFILSSKKLLLSDSGFYLCAWSVDSPPEKLFFGSGTQLSVL.

The rearrangement links TRBV7-2 to TRBJ2-7, with 9 bases aligning to TRBD1. This CDR3 has 16 amino acids. Germline V lookup: CDR1 SGHTA, CDR2 FQGNSA. J lost 5 bases, V lost 1 base, and 9 bases had no gene match. The CDR3 is CASSLGHRGRWNEQYF. The CDR3 DNA sequence: TGTGCCAGCAGCTTAGGCCACAGGGGGCGATGGAACGAGCAGTACTTC.